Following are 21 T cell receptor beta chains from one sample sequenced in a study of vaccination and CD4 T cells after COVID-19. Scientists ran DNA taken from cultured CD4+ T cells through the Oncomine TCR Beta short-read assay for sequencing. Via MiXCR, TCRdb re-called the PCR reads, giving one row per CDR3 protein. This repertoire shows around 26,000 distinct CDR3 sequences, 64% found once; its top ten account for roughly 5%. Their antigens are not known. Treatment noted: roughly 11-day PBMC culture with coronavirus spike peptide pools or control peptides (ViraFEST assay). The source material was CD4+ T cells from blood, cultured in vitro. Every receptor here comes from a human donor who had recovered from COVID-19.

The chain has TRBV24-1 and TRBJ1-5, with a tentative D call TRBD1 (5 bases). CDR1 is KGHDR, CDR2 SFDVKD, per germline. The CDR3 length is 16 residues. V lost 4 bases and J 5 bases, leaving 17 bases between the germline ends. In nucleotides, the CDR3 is TGTGCCACCAGTGAGAGATCCGGGACTGGAGATCAGCCCCAGCATTTT. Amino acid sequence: CATSERSGTGDQPQHF.

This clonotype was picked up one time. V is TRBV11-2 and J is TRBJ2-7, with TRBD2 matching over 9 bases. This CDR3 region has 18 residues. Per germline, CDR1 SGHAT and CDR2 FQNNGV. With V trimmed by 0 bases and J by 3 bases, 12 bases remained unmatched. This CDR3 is CASSLDRGGFSGSYEQYF. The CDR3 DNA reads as TGTGCCAGCAGCTTAGATCGGGGGGGGTTTAGCGGGAGCTACGAGCAGTACTTC.

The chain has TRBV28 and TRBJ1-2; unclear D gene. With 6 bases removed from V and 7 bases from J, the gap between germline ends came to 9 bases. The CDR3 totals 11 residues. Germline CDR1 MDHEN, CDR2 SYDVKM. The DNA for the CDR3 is TGTGCCAGCAGACGGCTGTTTGGCTACACCTTC. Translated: CASRRLFGYTF.

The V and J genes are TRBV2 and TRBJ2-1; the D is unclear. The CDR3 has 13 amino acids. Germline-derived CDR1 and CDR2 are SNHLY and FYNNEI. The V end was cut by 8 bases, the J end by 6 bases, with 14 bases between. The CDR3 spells CASPSPAFNEQFF. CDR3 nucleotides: TGTGCCAGCCCAAGCCCAGCCTTCAATGAGCAGTTCTTC.

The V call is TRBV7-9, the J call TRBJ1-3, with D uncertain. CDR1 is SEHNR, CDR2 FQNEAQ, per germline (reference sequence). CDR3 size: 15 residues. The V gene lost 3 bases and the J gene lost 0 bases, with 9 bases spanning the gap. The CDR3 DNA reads TGTGCCAGCAGCTTGGTGCAGAGCTCTGGAAACACCATATATTTT. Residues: CASSLVQSSGNTIYF.

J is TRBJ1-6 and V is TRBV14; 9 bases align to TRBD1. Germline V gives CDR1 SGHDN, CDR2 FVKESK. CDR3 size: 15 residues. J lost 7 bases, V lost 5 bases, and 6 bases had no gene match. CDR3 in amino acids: CASSKGGQGNSPLHF. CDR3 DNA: TGTGCCAGCAGCAAAGGGGGACAGGGCAATTCACCCCTCCACTTT.

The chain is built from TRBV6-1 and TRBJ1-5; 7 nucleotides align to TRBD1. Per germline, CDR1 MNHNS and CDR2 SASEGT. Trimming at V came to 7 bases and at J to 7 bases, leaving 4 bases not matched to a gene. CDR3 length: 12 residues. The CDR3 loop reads CASKTGRQPQHF. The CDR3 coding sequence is TGTGCCAGCAAGACAGGGCGGCAGCCCCAGCATTTT.

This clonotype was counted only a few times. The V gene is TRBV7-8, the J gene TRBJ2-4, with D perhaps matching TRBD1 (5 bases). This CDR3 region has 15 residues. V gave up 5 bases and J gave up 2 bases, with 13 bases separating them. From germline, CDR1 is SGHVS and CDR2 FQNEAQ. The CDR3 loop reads CASSVTGLSKNIQYF. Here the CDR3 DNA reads TGTGCCAGCAGCGTCACAGGTCTGTCCAAAAACATTCAGTACTTC.

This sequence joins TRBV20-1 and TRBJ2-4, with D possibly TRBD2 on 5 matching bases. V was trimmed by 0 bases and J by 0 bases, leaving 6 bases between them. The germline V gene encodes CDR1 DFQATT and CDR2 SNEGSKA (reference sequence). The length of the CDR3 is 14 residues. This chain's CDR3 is CSARERVAKNIQYF. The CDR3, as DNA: TGCAGTGCTAGAGAGCGGGTAGCCAAAAACATTCAGTACTTC.

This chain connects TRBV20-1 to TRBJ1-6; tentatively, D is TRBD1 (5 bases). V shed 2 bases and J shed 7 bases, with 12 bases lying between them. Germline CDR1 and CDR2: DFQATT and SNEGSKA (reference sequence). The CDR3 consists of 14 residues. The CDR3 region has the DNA TGCAGTGCTAGAAAAGGGGCTCAGAATTCACCCCTCCACTTT. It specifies CSARKGAQNSPLHF.

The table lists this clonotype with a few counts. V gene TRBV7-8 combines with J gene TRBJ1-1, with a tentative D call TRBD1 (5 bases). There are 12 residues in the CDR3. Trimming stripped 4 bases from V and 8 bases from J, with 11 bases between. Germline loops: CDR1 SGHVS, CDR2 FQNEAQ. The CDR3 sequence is CASSYNRQEAFF. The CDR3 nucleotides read TGTGCCAGCAGCTACAACCGACAGGAAGCTTTCTTT.

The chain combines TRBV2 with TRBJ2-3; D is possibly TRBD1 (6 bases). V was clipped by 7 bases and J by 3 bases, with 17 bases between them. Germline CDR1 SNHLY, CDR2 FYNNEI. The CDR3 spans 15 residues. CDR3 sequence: CASKRRDKATDTQYF. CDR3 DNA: TGTGCCAGCAAGCGCAGGGACAAGGCGACAGATACGCAGTATTTT.

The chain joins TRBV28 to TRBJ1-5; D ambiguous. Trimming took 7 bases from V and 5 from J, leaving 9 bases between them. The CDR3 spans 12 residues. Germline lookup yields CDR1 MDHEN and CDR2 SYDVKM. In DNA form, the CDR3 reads TGTGCCAGCACCGGGCTCTATCAGCCCCAGCATTTT. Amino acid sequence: CASTGLYQPQHF.

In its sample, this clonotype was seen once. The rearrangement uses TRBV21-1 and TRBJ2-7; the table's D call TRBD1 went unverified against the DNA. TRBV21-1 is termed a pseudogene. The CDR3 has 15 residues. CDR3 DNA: TGTGCCAGCAGCAAGCAGGGACAGGGGAGCTACGAGCAGTACTTC. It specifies CASSKQGQGSYEQYF.

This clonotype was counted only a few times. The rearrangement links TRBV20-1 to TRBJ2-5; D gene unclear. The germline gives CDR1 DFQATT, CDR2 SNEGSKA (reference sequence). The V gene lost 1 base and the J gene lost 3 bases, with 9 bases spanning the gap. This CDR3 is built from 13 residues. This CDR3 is CSARVGREETQYF. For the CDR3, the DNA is TGCAGTGCTAGAGTTGGCAGAGAAGAGACCCAGTACTTC.

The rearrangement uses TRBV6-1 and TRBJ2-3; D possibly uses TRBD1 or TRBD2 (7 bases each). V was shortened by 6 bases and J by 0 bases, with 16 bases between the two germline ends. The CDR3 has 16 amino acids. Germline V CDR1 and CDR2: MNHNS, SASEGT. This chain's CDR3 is CASSPPGGVSTDTQYF. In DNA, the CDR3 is TGTGCCAGCAGCCCGCCAGGGGGGGTTAGCACAGATACGCAGTATTTT.

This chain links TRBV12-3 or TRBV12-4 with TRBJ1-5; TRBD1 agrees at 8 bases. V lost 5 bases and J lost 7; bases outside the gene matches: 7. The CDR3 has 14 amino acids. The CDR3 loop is CASSPGQVVQPQHF. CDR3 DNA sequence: TGTGCCAGCAGTCCGGGACAGGTCGTACAGCCCCAGCATTTT.

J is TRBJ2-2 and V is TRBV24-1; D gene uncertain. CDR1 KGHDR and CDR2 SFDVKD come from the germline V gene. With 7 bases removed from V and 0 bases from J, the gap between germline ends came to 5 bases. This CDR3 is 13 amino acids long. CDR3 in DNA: TGTGCCACCAGCAGAGCGAACACCGGGGAGCTGTTTTTT. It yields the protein CATSRANTGELFF.

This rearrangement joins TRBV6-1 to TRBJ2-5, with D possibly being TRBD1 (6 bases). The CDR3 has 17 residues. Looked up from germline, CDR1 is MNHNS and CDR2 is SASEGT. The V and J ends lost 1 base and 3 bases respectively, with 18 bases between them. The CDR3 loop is CASSEEGTRVREETQYF. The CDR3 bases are TGTGCCAGCAGTGAAGAGGGGACACGGGTCCGAGAAGAGACCCAGTACTTC.

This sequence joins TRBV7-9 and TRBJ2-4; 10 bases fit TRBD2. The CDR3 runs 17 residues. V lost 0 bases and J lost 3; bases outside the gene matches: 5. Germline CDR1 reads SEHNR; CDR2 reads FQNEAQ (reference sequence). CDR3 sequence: CASSLALASGGKNIQYF. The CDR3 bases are TGTGCCAGCAGCTTAGCGCTGGCTAGCGGGGGCAAAAACATTCAGTACTTC. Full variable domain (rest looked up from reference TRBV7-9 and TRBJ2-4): DTGVSQNPRHKITKRGQNVTFRCDPISEHNRLYWYRQTLGQGPEFLTYFQNEAQLEKSRLLSDRFSAERPKGSFSTLEIQRTEQGDSAMYLCASSLALASGGKNIQYFGAGTRLSVL.

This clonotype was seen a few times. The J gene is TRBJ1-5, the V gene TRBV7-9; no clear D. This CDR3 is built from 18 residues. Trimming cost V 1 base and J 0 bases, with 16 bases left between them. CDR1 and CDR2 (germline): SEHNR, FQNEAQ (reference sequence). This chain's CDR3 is CASSLGAGPGYSNQPQHF. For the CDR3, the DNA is TGTGCCAGCAGCTTAGGCGCGGGCCCCGGTTATAGCAATCAGCCCCAGCATTTT.